This paragraph covers one TCR beta chain sequence. Participants were aged about 18 to 95 years, lived in 24 US areas, and enrolled virtually. The study assigned cohorts using participant-reported clinical history. This CDR3 contains 15 residues. V was clipped by 0 bases and J by 6 bases, with 15 bases between them. CDR1 is SGHRS, CDR2 YFSETQ, per germline. The sample comes from a study of blood T cell repertoires in COVID-19. Study as a whole: There were acute and convalescent COVID-19 samples, and they came from the United States, Italy and Spain. Nucleic acid was either cDNA or gDNA, and it came from T cells, B-cell-depleted T cells, or PBMCs.

Generated by immunoSEQ multiplex PCR, the TCRdb table keeps only in-frame clones and is missing some. The repertoire consists of 200,000 or so clones, with roughly 85% occurring once and the leading ten covering over 3%. Material: PBMCs or T cells enriched from blood (not recorded which). V and J are TRBV5-1 and TRBJ1-1, with D possibly matching TRBD1 (5 bases). The TCR originated in a middle-aged woman with acute COVID-19. The CDR3 region has the DNA TGCGCCAGCAGCTTGGTAGGAGGGGTTGGAGCTGAAGCTTTCTTT. It specifies CASSLVGGVGAEAFF.